These T cell receptor beta chains were read from a single sample in a study of regulatory T cells in long-lasting Graves disease. From the multiplex PCR reads, TCRdb called clonotypes with MiXCR, one entry per CDR3 protein. Of some 490,000 distinct CDR3 sequences in the sample, around 12% were seen once. These records were also assigned to another study, of T cells in Graves' hyperthyroidism and ophthalmopathy.

The specimen was peripheral blood mononuclear cells (PBMCs), collected at new diagnosis, from a patient treated with antithyroid drugs. These receptors all come from a woman between 25 and 40 years old with Graves disease. The CDR3 runs from the conserved cysteine through the conserved F or W. The D gene is left open where the match is weak. Clone size is stated in some rows and not others, as once, few, many or a class when expanded.

d_call: .; j_call: TRBJ1-4; clone_size: .; cdr3_length: 16; v_call: TRBV4-1; cdr3_aa: CASSQSAGRENEKLFF; cdr3_nt: TGCGCCAGCAGCCAATCCGCAGGGAGGGAGAATGAAAAACTGTTTTTT
d_call: TRBD1; j_call: TRBJ1-6; clone_size: many; cdr3_length: 16; v_call: TRBV3-1; cdr3_aa: CASSQVGGTANSPLHF; cdr3_nt: TGTGCCAGCAGCCAAGTAGGTGGGACAGCGAATTCACCCCTCCACTTT
d_call: TRBD1; j_call: TRBJ1-1; clone_size: many; cdr3_length: 11; v_call: TRBV7-9; cdr3_aa: CASSPDRVAFF; cdr3_nt: TGTGCCAGCAGCCCCGACAGGGTAGCTTTCTTT
d_call: .; j_call: TRBJ1-5; clone_size: many; cdr3_length: 15; v_call: TRBV18; cdr3_aa: CASSAGPQLGQPQHF; cdr3_nt: TGTGCCAGCTCAGCCGGGCCACAGCTAGGTCAGCCCCAGCATTTT
d_call: .; j_call: TRBJ2-5; clone_size: .; cdr3_length: 14; v_call: TRBV7-8; cdr3_aa: CASSFTGYQETQYF; cdr3_nt: TGTGCCAGCAGCTTTACAGGGTACCAAGAGACCCAGTACTTC
d_call: .; j_call: TRBJ2-7; clone_size: many; cdr3_length: 15; v_call: TRBV4-1; cdr3_aa: CASSPYTGRIYEQYF; cdr3_nt: TGCGCCAGCAGCCCCTATACAGGGCGGATCTACGAGCAGTACTTC
d_call: .; j_call: TRBJ1-1; clone_size: many; cdr3_length: 12; v_call: TRBV6-2/TRBV6-3; cdr3_aa: CASKGEGTEAFF; cdr3_nt: TGTGCCAGCAAGGGGGAAGGCACTGAAGCTTTCTTT
d_call: .; j_call: TRBJ2-3; clone_size: many; cdr3_length: 12; v_call: TRBV13; cdr3_aa: CASSSWGDTQYF; cdr3_nt: TGTGCCAGCAGCTCCTGGGGGGATACGCAGTATTTT
d_call: .; j_call: TRBJ2-1; clone_size: few; cdr3_length: 11; v_call: TRBV20-1; cdr3_aa: CSALLVNEQFF; cdr3_nt: TGCAGTGCTTTACTCGTGAATGAGCAGTTCTTC
d_call: .; j_call: TRBJ1-5; clone_size: few; cdr3_length: 14; v_call: TRBV20-1; cdr3_aa: CSATGTRSNQPQHF; cdr3_nt: TGCAGTGCAACCGGGACACGTAGCAATCAGCCCCAGCATTTT
d_call: .; j_call: TRBJ1-2; clone_size: many; cdr3_length: 11; v_call: TRBV20-1; cdr3_aa: CSARDLTRVTF; cdr3_nt: TGCAGTGCTAGAGATCTTACCAGGGTCACCTTC
d_call: TRBD1; j_call: TRBJ2-7; clone_size: few; cdr3_length: 17; v_call: TRBV7-9; cdr3_aa: CASSLWLTGAGENEQYF; cdr3_nt: TGTGCCAGCAGCTTATGGTTGACAGGGGCCGGAGAAAACGAGCAGTACTTC
d_call: .; j_call: TRBJ1-2; clone_size: many; cdr3_length: 16; v_call: TRBV7-2; cdr3_aa: CASSLFWNSGSEGYTF; cdr3_nt: TGTGCCAGCAGCTTATTCTGGAATTCTGGGAGTGAAGGCTACACCTTC
d_call: TRBD1; j_call: TRBJ1-4; clone_size: many; cdr3_length: 14; v_call: TRBV12-3/TRBV12-4; cdr3_aa: CASGHRGSNEKLFF; cdr3_nt: TGTGCCAGCGGCCACAGGGGGAGCAATGAAAAACTGTTTTTT
d_call: TRBD1; j_call: TRBJ1-1; clone_size: .; cdr3_length: 14; v_call: TRBV20-1; cdr3_aa: CSASRRGSDTEAFF; cdr3_nt: TGCAGTGCTAGCCGCAGGGGGTCTGACACTGAAGCTTTCTTT
d_call: .; j_call: TRBJ1-4; clone_size: many; cdr3_length: 14; v_call: TRBV2; cdr3_aa: CASSDRIFNEKLFF; cdr3_nt: TGTGCCAGCAGTGACAGGATTTTTAATGAAAAACTGTTTTTT
d_call: TRBD2; j_call: TRBJ2-7; clone_size: .; cdr3_length: 15; v_call: TRBV18; cdr3_aa: CASSPLGEGTDEQYF; cdr3_nt: TGTGCCAGCTCACCTCTAGGGGAGGGTACGGACGAGCAGTACTTC
d_call: .; j_call: TRBJ1-5; clone_size: few; cdr3_length: 14; v_call: TRBV19; cdr3_aa: CATEPTGANQPQHF; cdr3_nt: TGTGCCACCGAGCCGACTGGGGCAAATCAGCCCCAGCATTTT
d_call: .; j_call: TRBJ2-1; clone_size: many; cdr3_length: 12; v_call: TRBV6-2/TRBV6-3; cdr3_aa: CASSYSGREQFF; cdr3_nt: TGTGCCAGCAGTTACTCGGGAAGAGAGCAGTTCTTC
d_call: .; j_call: TRBJ1-3; clone_size: many; cdr3_length: 11; v_call: TRBV30; cdr3_aa: CAWSIGNTIYF; cdr3_nt: TGTGCCTGGAGTATTGGGAACACCATATATTTT
d_call: .; j_call: TRBJ1-6; clone_size: few; cdr3_length: 15; v_call: TRBV7-2; cdr3_aa: CASSLAGLVTSPLHF; cdr3_nt: TGTGCCAGCAGCTTAGCCGGACTGGTCACTTCACCCCTCCACTTT
d_call: TRBD2; j_call: TRBJ2-7; clone_size: many; cdr3_length: 17; v_call: TRBV10-2; cdr3_aa: CASTGLAGGPPSYEQYF; cdr3_nt: TGCGCCAGCACGGGACTAGCGGGAGGGCCCCCCTCCTACGAGCAGTACTTC
d_call: .; j_call: TRBJ2-7; clone_size: .; cdr3_length: 13; v_call: TRBV5-1; cdr3_aa: CASSLSDRYEQYF; cdr3_nt: TGCGCCAGCAGCTTATCCGACCGATACGAGCAGTACTTC
d_call: .; j_call: TRBJ2-5; clone_size: many; cdr3_length: 14; v_call: TRBV18; cdr3_aa: CASSPLADQETQYF; cdr3_nt: TGTGCCAGCTCACCACTAGCGGACCAAGAGACCCAGTACTTC
d_call: .; j_call: TRBJ2-7; clone_size: many; cdr3_length: 16; v_call: TRBV7-2; cdr3_aa: CASSLVSQFGSYEQYF; cdr3_nt: TGTGCCAGCAGCTTAGTATCACAGTTCGGTTCCTACGAGCAGTACTTC
d_call: TRBD2; j_call: TRBJ2-7; clone_size: many; cdr3_length: 14; v_call: TRBV6-2/TRBV6-3; cdr3_aa: CASSYVAGGYEQYF; cdr3_nt: TGTGCCAGCAGTTACGTAGCGGGAGGCTACGAGCAGTACTTC
d_call: TRBD1; j_call: TRBJ1-4; clone_size: many; cdr3_length: 13; v_call: TRBV2; cdr3_aa: CASRTGGREKLFF; cdr3_nt: TGTGCCAGCAGGACAGGGGGTCGCGAAAAACTGTTTTTT
d_call: TRBD2; j_call: TRBJ2-3; clone_size: many; cdr3_length: 15; v_call: TRBV7-2; cdr3_aa: CASSLGGSSADTQYF; cdr3_nt: TGTGCCAGCAGCTTGGGCGGGAGCAGTGCAGATACGCAGTATTTT
d_call: TRBD1; j_call: TRBJ2-1; clone_size: .; cdr3_length: 15; v_call: TRBV6-2/TRBV6-3; cdr3_aa: CASSPDRGTYNEQFF; cdr3_nt: TGTGCCAGCAGTCCGGACAGGGGGACGTACAATGAGCAGTTCTTC
d_call: .; j_call: TRBJ1-1; clone_size: many; cdr3_length: 14; v_call: TRBV4-1; cdr3_aa: CASSQVTNLTEAFF; cdr3_nt: TGCGCCAGCAGCCAAGTCACTAATCTCACTGAAGCTTTCTTT
d_call: TRBD1; j_call: TRBJ1-6; clone_size: few; cdr3_length: 14; v_call: TRBV10-3; cdr3_aa: CAISEGTGDSPLHF; cdr3_nt: TGTGCCATCAGTGAAGGGACAGGGGATTCACCCCTCCACTTT